This TCR beta chain was sequenced for a study of shared clonotypes between healthy human individuals. Profiling relied on immunoSEQ multiplex PCR, and the TCRdb table lists in-frame clones only, not all of them. The table lists 850,000 to 1,200,000 clones, about 76% of them singletons. This CDR3 region has 17 residues. Germline CDR1 is SGHRS and CDR2 is YFSETQ. V was cut by 2 bases and J by 3 bases, with 19 bases left in between. HIV-negative, healthy adults without recent acute infections or vaccinations were the donors. All participating donors were Caucasian adults from Nashville, Tennessee. Naive CD45RA+ and memory CD45RA-negative subsets were split from CD4+ cells.

The sequenced sample consisted of memory CD4+ T cells sorted from blood. Subset here: CD45RA-negative fraction. The sequence was obtained from a man in his late teens or twenties in good health. V is TRBV5-1 and J is TRBJ2-3, with D possibly matching TRBD2 (6 bases). CDR3 DNA: TGCGCCAGCAGCTTAAACCCCCCAGGCGCGGGGACAGATACGCAGTATTTT. Amino acid sequence: CASSLNPPGAGTDTQYF.